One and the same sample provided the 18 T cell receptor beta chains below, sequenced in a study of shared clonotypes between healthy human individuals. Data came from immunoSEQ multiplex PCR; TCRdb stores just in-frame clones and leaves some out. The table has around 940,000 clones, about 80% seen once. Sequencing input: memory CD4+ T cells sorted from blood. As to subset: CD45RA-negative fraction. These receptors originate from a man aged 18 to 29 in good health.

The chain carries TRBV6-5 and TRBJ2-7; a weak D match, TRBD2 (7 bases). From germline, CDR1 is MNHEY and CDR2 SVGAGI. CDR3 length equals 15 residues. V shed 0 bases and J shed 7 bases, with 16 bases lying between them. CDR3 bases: TGTGCCAGCAGTTACTCGGCCCAGGGGAGGGGAGAGCAGTACTTC. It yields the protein CASSYSAQGRGEQYF.

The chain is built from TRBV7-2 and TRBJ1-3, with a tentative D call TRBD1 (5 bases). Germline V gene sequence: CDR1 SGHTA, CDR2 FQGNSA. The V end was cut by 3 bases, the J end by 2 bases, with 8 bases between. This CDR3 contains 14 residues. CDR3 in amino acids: CASSLVGPGNTIYF. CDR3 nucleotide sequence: TGTGCCAGCAGCTTGGTGGGACCTGGAAACACCATATATTTT.

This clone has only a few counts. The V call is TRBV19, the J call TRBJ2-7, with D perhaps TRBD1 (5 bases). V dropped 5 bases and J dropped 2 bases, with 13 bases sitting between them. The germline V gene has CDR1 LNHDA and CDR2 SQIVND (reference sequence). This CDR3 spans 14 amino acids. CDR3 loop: CASSLTALTYEQYF. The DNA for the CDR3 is TGTGCCAGTAGTCTGACAGCCTTGACCTACGAGCAGTACTTC.

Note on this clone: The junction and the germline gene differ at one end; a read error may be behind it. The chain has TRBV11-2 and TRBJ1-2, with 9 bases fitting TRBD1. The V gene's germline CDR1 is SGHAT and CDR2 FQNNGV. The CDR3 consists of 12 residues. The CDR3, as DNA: TGTGCCAGCAGCTCCGACAGGGGGACCCAGAACTTC. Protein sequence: CASSSDRGTQNF. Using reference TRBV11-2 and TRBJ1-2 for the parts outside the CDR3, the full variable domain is EAGVAQSPRYKIIEKRQSVAFWCNPISGHATLYWYQQILGQGPKLLIQFQNNGVVDDSQLPKDRFSAERLKGVDSTLKIQPAKLEDSAVYLCASSSDRGTQNFGSGTRLTVV.

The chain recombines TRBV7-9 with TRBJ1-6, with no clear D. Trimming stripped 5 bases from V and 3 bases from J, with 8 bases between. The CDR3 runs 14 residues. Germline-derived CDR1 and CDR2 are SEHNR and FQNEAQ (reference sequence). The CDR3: CASSGTGYNSPLHF. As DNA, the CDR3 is TGTGCCAGCAGCGGTACGGGCTATAATTCACCCCTCCACTTT.

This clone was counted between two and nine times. This chain's CDR3 is CASSQDWAAYTEAFF. The CDR3 region has the DNA TGTGCCAGCAGCCAAGATTGGGCGGCATACACTGAAGCTTTCTTT. This chain connects TRBV4-2 to TRBJ1-1; D gene unclear. The CDR3 totals 15 residues. Trimming shortened V by 0 bases and J by 3 bases, and 11 bases separated the two germline ends. The germline V gene has CDR1 LGHNA and CDR2 YNFKEQ.

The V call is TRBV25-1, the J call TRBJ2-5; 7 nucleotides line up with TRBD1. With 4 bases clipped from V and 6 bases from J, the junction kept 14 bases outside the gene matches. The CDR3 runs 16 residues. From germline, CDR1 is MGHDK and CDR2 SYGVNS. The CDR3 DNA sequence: TGTGCCAGCAGTGGAAACAGGGGTTCGGTTCAACAGACCCAGTACTTC. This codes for CASSGNRGSVQQTQYF.

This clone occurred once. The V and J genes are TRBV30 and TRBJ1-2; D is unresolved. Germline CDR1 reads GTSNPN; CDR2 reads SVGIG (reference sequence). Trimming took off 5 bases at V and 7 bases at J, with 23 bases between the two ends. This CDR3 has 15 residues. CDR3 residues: CAWVRKSSSKTGYTF. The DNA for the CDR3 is TGTGCCTGGGTACGGAAGAGTTCTTCTAAAACTGGCTACACCTTC.

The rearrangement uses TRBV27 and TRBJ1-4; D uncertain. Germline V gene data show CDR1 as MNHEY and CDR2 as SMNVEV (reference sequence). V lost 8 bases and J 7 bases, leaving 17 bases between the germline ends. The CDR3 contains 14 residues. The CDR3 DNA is TGTGCCAGCTCTAGGCCGGGGAGAGGTGAAAAACTGTTTTTT. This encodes CASSRPGRGEKLFF.

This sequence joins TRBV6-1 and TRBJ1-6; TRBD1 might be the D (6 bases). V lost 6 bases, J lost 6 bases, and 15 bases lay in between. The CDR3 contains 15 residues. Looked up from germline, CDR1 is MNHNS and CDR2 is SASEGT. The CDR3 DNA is TGTGCCAGCAGCGAACTTAGGGGGGTTAATTCACCCCTCCACTTT. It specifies CASSELRGVNSPLHF.

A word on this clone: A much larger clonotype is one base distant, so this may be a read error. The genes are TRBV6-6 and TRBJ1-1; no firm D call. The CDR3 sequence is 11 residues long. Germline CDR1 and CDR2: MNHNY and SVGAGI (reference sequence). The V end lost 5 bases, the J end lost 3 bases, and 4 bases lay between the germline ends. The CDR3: CASSADTEAFF. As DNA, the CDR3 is TGTGCCAGCAGTGCCGACACTGAAGCTTTCTTT.

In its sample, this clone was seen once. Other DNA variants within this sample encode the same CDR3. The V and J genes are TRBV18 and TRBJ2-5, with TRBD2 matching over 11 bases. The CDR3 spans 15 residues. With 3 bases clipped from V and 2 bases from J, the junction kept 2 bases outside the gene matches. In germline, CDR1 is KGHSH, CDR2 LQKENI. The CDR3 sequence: CASSPGLAVQETQYF. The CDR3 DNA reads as TGTGCCAGCTCACCGGGACTAGCGGTACAAGAGACCCAGTACTTC.

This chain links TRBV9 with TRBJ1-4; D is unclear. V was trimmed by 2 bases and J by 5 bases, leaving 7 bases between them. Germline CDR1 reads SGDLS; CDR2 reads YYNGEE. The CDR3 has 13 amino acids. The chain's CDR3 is CASSVDPNEKLFF. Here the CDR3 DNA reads TGTGCCAGCAGCGTCGACCCAAATGAAAAACTGTTTTTT.

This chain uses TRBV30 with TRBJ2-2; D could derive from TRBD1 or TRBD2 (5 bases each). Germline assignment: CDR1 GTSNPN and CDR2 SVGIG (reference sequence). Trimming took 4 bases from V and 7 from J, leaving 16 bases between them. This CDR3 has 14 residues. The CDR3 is CAWKDTRDHGELFF. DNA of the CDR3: TGTGCCTGGAAGGACACCCGGGACCACGGGGAGCTGTTTTTT.

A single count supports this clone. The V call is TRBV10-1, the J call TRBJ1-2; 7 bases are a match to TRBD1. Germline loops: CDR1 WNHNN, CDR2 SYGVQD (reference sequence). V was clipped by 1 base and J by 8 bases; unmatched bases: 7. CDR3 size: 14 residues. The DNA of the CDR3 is TGCGCCAGCAGTGAGTACCGGACAGGCGCGGGCTACACCTTC. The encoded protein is CASSEYRTGAGYTF.

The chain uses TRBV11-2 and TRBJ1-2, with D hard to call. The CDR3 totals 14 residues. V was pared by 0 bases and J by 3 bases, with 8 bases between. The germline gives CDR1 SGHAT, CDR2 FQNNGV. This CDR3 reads CASSLEGGYYGYTF. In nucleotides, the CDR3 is TGTGCCAGCAGCTTAGAAGGAGGGTACTATGGCTACACCTTC.

CDR3: CASGTGSYYGYTF. The CDR3 DNA is TGTGCCAGCGGGACAGGTTCATACTATGGCTACACCTTC. The chain recombines TRBV2 with TRBJ1-2, with 8 bases identical to TRBD1. V lost 8 bases to trimming and J lost 3 bases; unmatched junction nucleotides: 5. Germline V gives CDR1 SNHLY, CDR2 FYNNEI. CDR3 length: 13 amino acids.

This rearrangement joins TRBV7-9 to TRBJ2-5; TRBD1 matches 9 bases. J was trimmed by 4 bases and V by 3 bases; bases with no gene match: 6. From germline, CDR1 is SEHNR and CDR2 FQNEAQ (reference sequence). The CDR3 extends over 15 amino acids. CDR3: CASSFSGTGRETQYF. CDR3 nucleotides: TGTGCCAGCAGCTTCTCCGGGACAGGGCGAGAGACCCAGTACTTC.